The rows below give T cell receptor beta chains drawn from one sample of a study of shared clonotypes between healthy human individuals. Data came from immunoSEQ multiplex PCR; TCRdb stores just in-frame clones and leaves some out. The sample shows roughly 490,000 clones, 70% to 80% of them seen only once. The sample was PBMCs. Receptors were obtained from a woman aged 35 to 49 in good health. Some clones in this sample may be carry-over from other donors' samples. Both conserved end residues are part of each CDR3. The order of the fields is V gene, D gene, clone size, J gene, CDR3 protein, CDR3 DNA. D genes are given only for firm matches. Clone sizes are given selectively: once, few, many, or a class where the clone is expanded.

TRBV28	TRBD1	.	TRBJ2-7	CASIFSGGSYEQYF	TGTGCCAGCATATTCTCAGGGGGCTCCTACGAGCAGTACTTC
TRBV7-8	.	.	TRBJ2-3	CASSSTSASTDTQYF	TGTGCCAGCAGCTCCACTAGTGCTAGCACAGATACGCAGTATTTT
TRBV6-1	.	.	TRBJ2-7	CASSVGTWDEQYF	TGTGCCAGCAGTGTCGGGACATGGGATGAGCAGTACTTC
TRBV4-3	.	.	TRBJ2-7	CASSQVLTPRGDEQYF	TGCGCCAGCAGCCAAGTCCTCACTCCGCGCGGAGACGAGCAGTACTTC
TRBV6-6	.	.	TRBJ2-7	CATSGTTGPGYF	TGTGCCACCTCCGGGACCACAGGCCCGGGGTACTTC
TRBV2	TRBD1	many	TRBJ2-7	CASRQGAYEQYF	TGTGCCAGCAGACAGGGGGCCTACGAGCAGTACTTC
TRBV7-2	.	.	TRBJ2-3	CASSLVRTSTDTQYF	TGTGCCAGCAGCTTAGTTAGGACCAGCACAGATACGCAGTATTTT
TRBV7-9	TRBD1	.	TRBJ1-1	CASSRGTGITNTEAFF	TGTGCCAGCAGCCGAGGGACAGGGATTACGAACACTGAAGCTTTCTTT
TRBV28	.	few	TRBJ1-2	CASRIGQSNYGYTF	TGTGCCAGCAGGATCGGACAGTCTAACTATGGCTACACCTTC
TRBV11-2	.	.	TRBJ1-5	CASSLGRNQPQHF	TGTGCCAGCAGCCTGGGACGGAATCAGCCCCAGCATTTT
TRBV6-1	TRBD1	.	TRBJ2-7	CASSRPGQIYEQYF	TGTGCCAGCAGTCGGCCGGGACAGATCTACGAGCAGTACTTC
TRBV2	TRBD1	.	TRBJ2-1	CASTGTGWEREQFF	TGTGCCAGCACCGGGACAGGGTGGGAGAGGGAGCAGTTCTTC
TRBV19	TRBD1	.	TRBJ1-1	CASSIGTGDTEAFF	TGTGCCAGTAGTATCGGTACAGGGGACACTGAAGCTTTCTTT
TRBV9	.	few	TRBJ2-7	CASSAGGESSYEQYF	TGTGCCAGCAGCGCTGGGGGAGAATCCTCCTACGAGCAGTACTTC